A selection of T cell receptor beta chains follows, all from one sample in a study of shared clonotypes between healthy human individuals. Assay used: immunoSEQ multiplex PCR; TCRdb lists only in-frame clones, some missing. Among 2 million to 2.5 million clones listed, 85% to 95% were seen once. Material for sequencing was naive CD4+ T cells sorted from blood. All receptors come from a man aged 18 to 30 in good health. Both conserved end residues are part of each CDR3. The D gene is left open where the match is weak. Clone size, where shown, is once, few, many, or a class for clones that have expanded.

cdr3_nt: TGTGCCAGCAGCTTAGAGGCCCAGAAGAACACTGAAGCTTTCTTT
cdr3_aa: CASSLEAQKNTEAFF
d_call: -
cdr3_length: 15
v_call: TRBV11-2
j_call: TRBJ1-1
clone_size: -

cdr3_nt: TGTGCCAGCAGTGCCGGACACTTAGGAGAAGCTTTCTTT
cdr3_aa: CASSAGHLGEAFF
d_call: -
cdr3_length: 13
v_call: TRBV2
j_call: TRBJ1-1
clone_size: once

cdr3_nt: TGCGCCAGCAGCCGGCCCCGGACAGGGAACGAGCAGTACTTC
cdr3_aa: CASSRPRTGNEQYF
d_call: TRBD1
cdr3_length: 14
v_call: TRBV4-1
j_call: TRBJ2-7
clone_size: -

cdr3_nt: TGTGCCAGCAGTTTATCGCGCAGCGGGGGGACCGAGCAGTACTTC
cdr3_aa: CASSLSRSGGTEQYF
d_call: TRBD2
cdr3_length: 15
v_call: TRBV27
j_call: TRBJ2-7
clone_size: -

cdr3_nt: TGTGCCAGCAGTTTAGAGGCCGCCCGAGCGGGGGGGCCAAACACCGGGGAGCTGTTTTTT
cdr3_aa: CASSLEAARAGGPNTGELFF
d_call: TRBD2
cdr3_length: 20
v_call: TRBV27
j_call: TRBJ2-2
clone_size: -

cdr3_nt: TGTGCCAGCAGTGAACGGGTAGCCAAAAACATTCAGTACTTC
cdr3_aa: CASSERVAKNIQYF
d_call: -
cdr3_length: 14
v_call: TRBV2
j_call: TRBJ2-4
clone_size: -

cdr3_nt: TGTGCCAGCAGCCAAGTGGGAAGCGGGGGGGACAATGAGCAGTTCTTC
cdr3_aa: CASSQVGSGGDNEQFF
d_call: TRBD2
cdr3_length: 16
v_call: TRBV4-2
j_call: TRBJ2-1
clone_size: -

cdr3_nt: TGTGCCAGCAGTGCCCCAGGACGGTTAAGCACAGATACGCAGTATTTT
cdr3_aa: CASSAPGRLSTDTQYF
d_call: -
cdr3_length: 16
v_call: TRBV25-1
j_call: TRBJ2-3
clone_size: -

cdr3_nt: TGTGCCAGCAGTTTACAGAATGAAAAACTGTTTTTT
cdr3_aa: CASSLQNEKLFF
d_call: -
cdr3_length: 12
v_call: TRBV28
j_call: TRBJ1-4
clone_size: -

cdr3_nt: TGTGCCAGCAGCCTAACGACAGGAGTATGGACTGAAGCTTTCTTT
cdr3_aa: CASSLTTGVWTEAFF
d_call: -
cdr3_length: 15
v_call: TRBV7-2
j_call: TRBJ1-1
clone_size: -

cdr3_nt: TGTGCCAGCATACTTAGCGGGGGGGGCACAGATACGCAGTATTTT
cdr3_aa: CASILSGGGTDTQYF
d_call: TRBD2
cdr3_length: 15
v_call: TRBV11-2
j_call: TRBJ2-3
clone_size: -

cdr3_nt: TGTGCCTGGAGCCCGGGGGGCTCGGTGAACACTGAAGCTTTCTTT
cdr3_aa: CAWSPGGSVNTEAFF
d_call: -
cdr3_length: 15
v_call: TRBV30
j_call: TRBJ1-1
clone_size: -

cdr3_nt: TGTGCCAGCACCCTAGCGGGAGTACTGGAGACCCAGTACTTC
cdr3_aa: CASTLAGVLETQYF
d_call: TRBD2
cdr3_length: 14
v_call: TRBV7-9
j_call: TRBJ2-5
clone_size: -

cdr3_nt: TGTGCCAGCTCTGGGGCAGGCTCTTATGGCTACACCTTC
cdr3_aa: CASSGAGSYGYTF
d_call: -
cdr3_length: 13
v_call: TRBV18
j_call: TRBJ1-2
clone_size: -